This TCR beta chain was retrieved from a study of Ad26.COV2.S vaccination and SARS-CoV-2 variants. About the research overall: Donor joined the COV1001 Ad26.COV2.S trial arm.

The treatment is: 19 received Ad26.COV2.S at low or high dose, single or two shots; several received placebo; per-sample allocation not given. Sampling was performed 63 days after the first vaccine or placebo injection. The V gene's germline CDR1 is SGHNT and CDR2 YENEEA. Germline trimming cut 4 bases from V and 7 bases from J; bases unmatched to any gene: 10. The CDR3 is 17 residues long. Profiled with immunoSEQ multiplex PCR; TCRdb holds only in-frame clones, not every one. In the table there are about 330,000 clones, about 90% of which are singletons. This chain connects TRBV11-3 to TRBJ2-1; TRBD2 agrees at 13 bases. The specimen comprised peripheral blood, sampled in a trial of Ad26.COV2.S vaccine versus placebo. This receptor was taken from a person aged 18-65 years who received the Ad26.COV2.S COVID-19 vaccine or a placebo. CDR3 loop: CASSSELAGGATNEQFF. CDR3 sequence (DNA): TGTGCCAGCAGCTCAGAACTAGCGGGAGGGGCTACGAATGAGCAGTTCTTC.